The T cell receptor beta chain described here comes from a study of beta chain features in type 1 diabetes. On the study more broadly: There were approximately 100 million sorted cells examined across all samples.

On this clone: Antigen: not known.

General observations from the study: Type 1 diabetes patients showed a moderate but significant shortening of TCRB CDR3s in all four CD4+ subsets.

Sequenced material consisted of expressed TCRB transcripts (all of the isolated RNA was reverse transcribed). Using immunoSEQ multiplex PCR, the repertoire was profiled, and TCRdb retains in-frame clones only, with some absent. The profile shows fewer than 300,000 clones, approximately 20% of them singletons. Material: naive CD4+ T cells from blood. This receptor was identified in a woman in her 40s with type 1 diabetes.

CDR3 DNA sequence: TGTGCCAGCAGCCTCCCCTCGGGGAGCTCCTACGAGCAGTACTTC. Translated: CASSLPSGSSYEQYF. The chain combines TRBV28 with TRBJ2-7; tentatively, D is TRBD2 (5 bases). Germline CDR1 and CDR2: MDHEN and SYDVKM. Trimming shortened V by 6 bases and J by 0 bases, and 15 bases separated the two germline ends. The CDR3 extends over 15 amino acids.